This passage covers 5 T cell receptor beta chains from one sample sequenced in a study of T cell clonality in common variable immunodeficiency. Findings and limits, study-wide: Fewer deletions and N-nucleotide insertions were reportedly seen in common variable immunodeficiency TCR beta sequences.

No cognate antigen is known for these TCRs. Data came from immunoSEQ multiplex PCR; TCRdb stores just in-frame clones and leaves some out. The table records 15,000 to 20,000 clones without singletons, the ten largest covering about 2.5%. The sample comprised peripheral blood mononuclear cells. These receptors were collected from a human donor with common variable immunodeficiency.

This clone was seen ten or more times. The DNA ends 3 residues before the CDR3 does, and the rest of the CDR3 is filled in from the germline J gene. The chain has TRBV7-9 and TRBJ2-5; D is undetermined. V was trimmed by 4 bases and J by 0 bases, leaving 9 bases between them. The germline V gene encodes CDR1 SEHNR and CDR2 FQNEAQ (reference sequence). CDR3 length: 14 residues. The sequenced part of the CDR3 DNA is TGTGCCAGCAGCTGGGCCGATAACCAAGAGACC. Protein sequence: CASSWADNQET. The CDR3 in its entirety is CASSWADNQETQYF.

This clone appeared many times. The read ends 3 residues shy of where the CDR3 ends; the end is completed using the germline J gene. V is TRBV7-2 and J is TRBJ2-7; 8 bases map to TRBD2. CDR1 and CDR2 from the germline V gene are SGHTA and FQGNSA. The CDR3 is 14 residues long. The V and J ends lost 1 base and 5 bases, in that order; junction bases with no gene match: 4. CDR3: CASSLGPAGDEQYF. CDR3 bases read: TGTGCCAGCAGCTTAGGTCCAGCGGGAGACGAG.

This clone was recorded a few times. With the read ending 3 residues before the CDR3 end, the germline J gene is used to fill in that end. The rearrangement joins TRBV20-1 to TRBJ2-1, with 10 bases fitting TRBD2. The germline CDR1 and CDR2 sequences are DFQATT and SNEGSKA (reference sequence). V was pared by 3 bases and J by 4 bases, with 9 bases of the junction left unmatched. The CDR3 length is 16 residues. The CDR3 reads CSARKTGTSAYNEQFF. Partial CDR3 DNA: TGCAGTGCTAGGAAAACCGGGACTAGCGCTTACAATGAG.

This clone has ten or more counts. The CDR3 reads CASSLVGAGSSYNEQFF. The DNA read from the CDR3 is TGCGCCAGCAGCTTGGTCGGCGCGGGGAGCTCCTACAATGAG. The gene calls are TRBV5-1 and TRBJ2-1, with a weak D call TRBD2 (6 bases). The read terminates 3 residues before the CDR3 end, so the remaining end is supplied by the germline J gene. Trimming left V 0 bases short and J 0 bases short, with 13 bases between. The CDR3 covers 17 residues. Germline V gene data show CDR1 as SGHRS and CDR2 as YFSETQ.

This clone was seen ten or more times. The read stops 3 residues short of the end of the CDR3; the missing end is completed from the germline J gene. V usage is TRBV10-3 and J usage is TRBJ2-3; TRBD1 aligns across 9 bases. The CDR3 runs 16 residues. V lost 3 bases and J lost 4; bases outside the gene matches: 8. CDR1 and CDR2 (germline): ENHRY, SYGVKD. CDR3 amino acids: CAISDAGTGFSDTQYF. Partial CDR3 DNA: TGTGCCATCAGTGACGCCGGGACAGGGTTTTCAGATACG.